This T cell receptor (beta chain) stems from a study of early T cells in non-severe SARS-CoV-2 infection. Turning to the study itself: Sequencing of unsorted whole blood was done on bulk RNA, leaving chains unpaired.

Study outcomes and limitations: VDJdb matching favored anti-spike CD8 responses, missing private and CD4 specificities.

The CDR3 contains 14 residues. CDR1 is LGHNT and CDR2 is FRNRAP in the germline V gene. Unmatched junction bases numbered 8, after V lost 6 bases and J lost 4 bases. Concerning this clonotype: Its antigen remains unknown.

The protocol attached unique molecular identifiers to individual cDNA molecules. TCRdb re-called the 5' RACE reads with MiXCR, one entry per CDR3 protein. This table holds 79,000 or so distinct CDR3 sequences, 9.5% to 15% found once. The chain is built from TRBV12-5 and TRBJ1-1; 7 nucleotides line up with TRBD1. This sequence originates from an adult who was a healthcare worker with PCR-confirmed SARS-CoV-2 infection or an uninfected control (not recorded which). What was sequenced was whole blood. CDR3 nucleotides: TGTGCTAGTGGCCGAGGGGGGACAGCCACTGAAGCTTTCTTT. Its protein product is CASGRGGTATEAFF.